This passage covers 15 T cell receptor beta chains from one sample sequenced in a study of blood T cell repertoires in COVID-19. Clones were sequenced by immunoSEQ multiplex PCR, and TCRdb holds only the in-frame ones, with some missing. Found here are 40,000 to 55,000 clones, roughly nine tenths of them singletons; the top ten hold approximately 30%. Sequencing was carried out using peripheral blood. The receptors here all came from a woman of 80 years or more with acute or convalescent COVID-19.

This chain uses TRBV2 with TRBJ1-2; weak D call: TRBD1 (5 bases). V shed 6 bases and J shed 0 bases, with 11 bases lying between them. Germline-derived CDR1 and CDR2 are SNHLY and FYNNEI. The CDR3 runs 14 residues. CDR3 bases: TGTGCCAGCAGCGCCCAAGGGGCTAACTATGGCTACACCTTC. It codes for CASSAQGANYGYTF.

This clone was observed a single time. The rearrangement links TRBV7-2 to TRBJ1-4; the D is unclear. Per the germline V gene, CDR1 is SGHTA and CDR2 is FQGNSA. V shed 1 base and J shed 6 bases, with 15 bases lying between them. The CDR3 is made up of 16 amino acids. The DNA for the CDR3 is TGTGCCAGCAGCTTAGATGGCCTCTTGGTGGATGAAAAACTGTTTTTT. It encodes CASSLDGLLVDEKLFF.

The chain links TRBV6-5 to TRBJ1-1, with 10 bases matching TRBD1. The ends lost 6 bases at V and 5 bases at J; junction bases unmatched: 9. The CDR3 spans 15 residues. Germline V gene data show CDR1 as MNHEY and CDR2 as SVGAGI. CDR3 residues: CASRTGGKGKTEAFF. The DNA for the CDR3 is TGTGCCAGCAGGACAGGGGGCAAAGGAAAGACTGAAGCTTTCTTT.

This clone was picked up one time. J is TRBJ1-6 and V is TRBV10-2; D gene ambiguous. Between the trimmed V and J ends, which lost 0 bases and 7 bases, there was a span of 7 bases. The CDR3 loop spans 14 amino acids. The germline CDR1 and CDR2 sequences are WSHSY and SAAADI. The CDR3 is CASSESATNSPLHF. CDR3 coding DNA: TGCGCCAGCAGTGAGTCGGCCACAAATTCACCCCTCCACTTT.

The genes are TRBV7-2 and TRBJ2-4, with 7 bases fitting TRBD1. The CDR3 has 14 amino acids. After removal of 1 base from V and 8 bases from J, the junction contained 5 bases not matched to a gene. Germline V gives CDR1 SGHTA, CDR2 FQGNSA. The chain's CDR3 is CASSLGDRPDIQYF. The CDR3 DNA sequence: TGTGCCAGCAGCTTAGGGGACAGACCAGACATTCAGTACTTC.

V and J are TRBV30 and TRBJ1-1; TRBD1 matches at 9 bases. Trimming cost V 2 bases and J 4 bases; bases outside gene matches: 20. Germline loops: CDR1 GTSNPN, CDR2 SVGIG (reference sequence). CDR3 length: 19 amino acids. The CDR3 sequence is CAWSTLGGLTGGRGTEAFF. As DNA, the CDR3 is TGTGCCTGGAGTACACTCGGGGGTTTGACAGGGGGACGAGGCACTGAAGCTTTCTTT.

The V gene is TRBV28, the J gene TRBJ1-4, with 7 bases that match TRBD1. CDR1 and CDR2 from the germline V gene are MDHEN and SYDVKM. This CDR3 region has 14 residues. J gave up 7 bases and V 5 bases, and 7 bases lay outside the gene matches. As DNA, the CDR3 is TGTGCCAGCAGTCCAACGACAGGGATTGAAAAACTGTTTTTT. Translation gives CASSPTTGIEKLFF.

The chain couples TRBV20-1 to TRBJ2-1; 9 nucleotides match TRBD2. With 3 bases clipped from V and 3 bases from J, the junction kept 3 bases outside the gene matches. CDR1 DFQATT and CDR2 SNEGSKA come from the germline V gene (reference sequence). The CDR3 is 14 residues long. DNA of the CDR3: TGCAGTGCTAGTTTAGCGGGGGTCTACAATGAGCAGTTCTTC. Protein product: CSASLAGVYNEQFF.

The V and J genes are TRBV19 and TRBJ1-1, with TRBD1 matching 7 bases. Trimming cost V 5 bases and J 1 base; bases outside gene matches: 4. The CDR3 contains 14 residues. Germline CDR1 LNHDA, CDR2 SQIVND (reference sequence). Written as DNA, the CDR3 is TGTGCCAGTAGTCTCCGACAGGGGAACACTGAAGCTTTCTTT. Amino acid sequence: CASSLRQGNTEAFF.

The chain employs TRBV4-2 and TRBJ2-1; D gene uncertain. This CDR3 comprises 15 residues. Looked up from germline, CDR1 is LGHNA and CDR2 is YNFKEQ. Trimming cost V 0 bases and J 3 bases, with 9 bases left between them. The DNA for the CDR3 is TGTGCCAGCAGCCAAGATGGTGGCAGCTACAATGAGCAGTTCTTC. Encoded protein: CASSQDGGSYNEQFF.

This sequence joins TRBV11-2 and TRBJ2-1, with 12 bases that match TRBD2. V shed 4 bases, J shed 4 bases, and the junction held 5 bases outside the gene matches. Germline CDR1 and CDR2: SGHAT and FQNNGV. The CDR3 has 16 residues. CDR3 sequence reads: CASSSTSGGTYNEQFF. CDR3 DNA sequence: TGTGCCAGCAGCTCGACTAGCGGGGGAACTTACAATGAGCAGTTCTTC.

The chain uses TRBV27 and TRBJ1-1; a weak D match, TRBD1 (6 bases). CDR1 is MNHEY and CDR2 is SMNVEV in the germline V gene (reference sequence). Between the trimmed V and J ends, which lost 7 bases and 1 base, there was a span of 31 bases. This CDR3 has 20 amino acids. The CDR3 DNA reads as TGTGCCAGCACCCTCTCGGCGGGGGGGCCCCGTGGAGGGGGGAACACTGAAGCTTTCTTT. Translation gives CASTLSAGGPRGGGNTEAFF.

The V and J genes are TRBV5-1 and TRBJ2-5; TRBD1 agrees at 9 bases. CDR3 length equals 14 residues. The germline gives CDR1 SGHRS, CDR2 YFSETQ. The ends lost 4 bases at V and 5 bases at J; junction bases unmatched: 6. The CDR3 DNA reads as TGCGCCAGCAGCGAAGACAGGGGGTACGAGACCCAGTACTTC. It is translated as CASSEDRGYETQYF.

The rearrangement links TRBV27 to TRBJ2-7, with a tentative D call TRBD1 (5 bases). The ends were cut back, 7 bases at V and 3 bases at J, with 19 bases in the middle. Germline CDR1 is MNHEY and CDR2 is SMNVEV (reference sequence). This CDR3 is 15 amino acids long. The CDR3 coding sequence is TGTGCCAGCACCTCCCCCTCGCAGGACAACTACGAGCAGTACTTC. Translation gives CASTSPSQDNYEQYF.

The genes are TRBV5-4 and TRBJ1-6; D unresolved. Germline V lookup: CDR1 SGHNT, CDR2 YYREEE (reference sequence). V was trimmed by 1 base and J by 6 bases, leaving 5 bases between them. The CDR3 length is 13 residues. CDR3 in amino acids: CASSLNSNSPLHF. The DNA for the CDR3 is TGTGCCAGCAGCTTGAACAGTAATTCACCCCTCCACTTT.